The clone carrying this TCR beta chain was found a few times. Its antigen remains unidentified. MiXCR, run by TCRdb on the reads, gives a single entry per CDR3 protein. The sample carries about 310,000 distinct CDR3 sequences, around a quarter recorded once. This sample is part of a study of T cell repertoires in cytomegalovirus infection. Study findings and constraints: In two of eight donors, the top clonotype was HLA-C-restricted CMV-specific.

Source: cultured PBMCs, taken from culture after CMV antigen stimulation. The TCR was taken from a human donor in good health (CMV status not recorded). Some clones in this sample may be carry-over from other donors' samples.

The CDR3 nucleotides are TGTGCCAGCAGAGCAAAAAGACAGGGTGCAGATACGCAGTATTTT. It is translated as CASRAKRQGADTQYF. The J gene is TRBJ2-3, the V gene TRBV7-9, with TRBD1 identical over 7 bases. Germline trimming cut 6 bases from V and 4 bases from J; bases unmatched to any gene: 10. Germline-derived CDR1 and CDR2 are SEHNR and FQNEAQ (reference sequence). CDR3 length equals 15 residues. Based on the CDR3 plus reference TRBV7-9 and TRBJ2-3, the full variable domain is DTGVSQNPRHKITKRGQNVTFRCDPISEHNRLYWYRQTLGQGPEFLTYFQNEAQLEKSRLLSDRFSAERPKGSFSTLEIQRTEQGDSAMYLCASRAKRQGADTQYFGPGTRLTVL.